The rows below give T cell receptor beta chains drawn from one sample of a study of cytomegalovirus exposure and HLA in healthy donors. Produced via immunoSEQ multiplex PCR; TCRdb's table is partial and in-frame only. The sample has some 90,000 clones, approximately 78% seen once. Sequenced: PBMCs. These receptors all come from a man aged 35 to 55 in good health and CMV-seronegative. The CDR3 runs from the conserved cysteine through the conserved F or W. The D gene is left open where the match is weak. Only part of the rows carry a size: once, few, many, or a class if the clone is expanded.

D gene,J gene,clone size,V gene,CDR3 protein,CDR3 DNA
TRBD1,TRBJ1-1,NA,TRBV7-9,CASQTGLNTEAFF,TGTGCCAGCCAGACAGGGTTGAACACTGAAGCTTTCTTT
TRBD1,TRBJ2-2,NA,TRBV11-2,CASSLVPGQTGELFF,TGTGCCAGCAGCTTAGTCCCGGGACAGACCGGGGAGCTGTTTTTT
NA,TRBJ1-1,NA,TRBV7-2,CASSLEGVVTEAFF,TGTGCCAGCAGCTTAGAAGGAGTTGTGACTGAAGCTTTCTTT
TRBD1,TRBJ1-5,NA,TRBV7-2,CASGQGVSQPQHF,TGTGCCAGCGGTCAGGGGGTCAGTCAGCCCCAGCATTTT
NA,TRBJ1-1,once,TRBV7-9,CSSSGSHPEGNTEAFF,TGTTCCAGCAGCGGATCCCACCCGGAGGGGAACACTGAAGCTTTCTTT
TRBD1,TRBJ2-7,NA,TRBV5-5,CASSLAVTGGIYEQYF,TGTGCCAGCAGCTTGGCCGTGACAGGGGGCATCTACGAGCAGTACTTC
NA,TRBJ1-5,NA,TRBV19,CASSGPGGSNQPQHF,TGTGCCAGTAGTGGGCCCGGAGGGAGCAATCAGCCCCAGCATTTT
TRBD1,TRBJ1-1,NA,TRBV27,CASSLRDRGPEAFF,TGTGCCAGCAGTTTAAGGGACAGGGGGCCTGAAGCTTTCTTT
TRBD1,TRBJ2-1,NA,TRBV7-9,CSSSLPRTGAYNEQFF,TGTTCCAGCAGCTTACCCCGGACAGGGGCCTACAATGAGCAGTTCTTC
TRBD1,TRBJ2-1,NA,TRBV19,CASTLGTGVNEQFF,TGTGCCAGTACCCTCGGGACAGGGGTAAATGAGCAGTTCTTC
TRBD1,TRBJ1-1,NA,TRBV29-1,CSVAGTGWAFF,TGCAGCGTTGCAGGGACAGGGTGGGCTTTCTTT
TRBD1,TRBJ2-5,NA,TRBV5-1,CASSYHGTGEETQYF,TGCGCCAGCAGCTACCATGGGACAGGGGAAGAGACCCAGTACTTC
TRBD1,TRBJ1-3,few,TRBV6-9,CASSSQPGTAQKRSGNTIYF,TGTGCCAGCAGTTCGCAGCCCGGGACAGCACAAAAACGCTCTGGAAACACCATATATTTT
NA,TRBJ2-5,NA,TRBV4-3,CASSQDLTGTQYF,TGCGCCAGCAGCCAAGACCTGACGGGGACCCAGTACTTC
TRBD2,TRBJ2-1,NA,TRBV9,CASSPMGGGGDNEQFF,TGTGCCAGCAGCCCTATGGGGGGGGGTGGGGACAATGAGCAGTTCTTC
NA,TRBJ2-7,NA,TRBV28,CASSLLPDRYEQYF,TGTGCCAGCAGTTTACTGCCCGACAGATACGAGCAGTACTTC
TRBD1,TRBJ2-3,NA,TRBV5-1,CASSADRATDTQYF,TGCGCCAGCAGCGCGGACAGGGCCACAGATACGCAGTATTTT
NA,TRBJ2-7,few,TRBV7-9,CASSTDRYEQYF,TGTGCCAGCAGCACCGACAGATACGAGCAGTACTTC
NA,TRBJ1-5,NA,TRBV15,CATSRREDDQPQHF,TGTGCCACCAGCAGAAGGGAGGATGATCAGCCCCAGCATTTT
TRBD1,TRBJ2-7,NA,TRBV5-5,CASSSGQGPYEQYF,TGTGCCAGCAGTTCGGGACAGGGCCCCTACGAGCAGTACTTC
NA,TRBJ1-1,NA,TRBV2,CASSRTGGTEAFF,TGTGCCAGCAGTAGGACGGGCGGGACTGAAGCTTTCTTT
NA,TRBJ2-7,once,TRBV7-3,CASSSGRGGEQYF,TGTGCCAGCAGCTCTGGCAGGGGCGGCGAGCAGTACTTC
NA,TRBJ1-5,NA,TRBV27,CASSLGGGRQPQHF,TGTGCCAGCAGTTTGGGGGGGGGACGACAGCCCCAGCATTTT
NA,TRBJ1-5,NA,TRBV6-6,CASSVGEVNQPQHF,TGTGCCAGCTCGGTGGGAGAAGTGAATCAGCCCCAGCATTTT
TRBD1,TRBJ1-4,NA,TRBV30,CAWRRTGGGEKLFF,TGTGCCTGGAGGAGGACAGGGGGGGGTGAAAAACTGTTTTTT
TRBD2,TRBJ2-5,NA,TRBV18,CASSLQGLAGLETQYF,TGTGCCAGCTCACTACAAGGACTAGCGGGTTTAGAGACCCAGTACTTC
TRBD1,TRBJ2-5,few,TRBV27,CASRGQIQETQYF,TGTGCCAGCAGGGGACAGATACAAGAGACCCAGTACTTC
NA,TRBJ1-1,NA,TRBV10-3,CAIRELQGNTEAFF,TGTGCCATCAGGGAACTACAGGGGAACACTGAAGCTTTCTTT
TRBD2,TRBJ2-7,NA,TRBV5-4,CASSFPAGGSSYEQYF,TGTGCCAGCAGCTTCCCAGCGGGGGGGTCCTCCTACGAGCAGTACTTC
TRBD1,TRBJ2-5,NA,TRBV27,CASSPSRTGTETQYF,TGTGCCAGCAGTCCGAGCCGGACAGGGACTGAGACCCAGTACTTC
NA,TRBJ1-1,NA,TRBV2,CASSGRPGNTEAFF,TGTGCCAGCAGTGGCAGGCCCGGGAACACTGAAGCTTTCTTT
NA,TRBJ2-1,NA,TRBV5-1,CASSLAGRATVGLGEQFF,TGCGCCAGCAGCTTGGCTGGCAGGGCTACGGTGGGGCTGGGTGAGCAGTTCTTC
NA,TRBJ2-1,few,TRBV27,CASSFHAEAGEQFF,TGTGCCAGCAGTTTTCATGCAGAGGCCGGTGAGCAGTTCTTC
NA,TRBJ2-1,NA,TRBV11-3,CASSLGAGRTYNEQFF,TGTGCCAGCAGCTTAGGAGCAGGGCGGACCTACAATGAGCAGTTCTTC
TRBD1,TRBJ2-5,NA,TRBV5-1,CASNGGTGILETQYF,TGCGCCAGCAACGGCGGGACAGGGATATTGGAGACCCAGTACTTC
TRBD2,TRBJ2-3,NA,TRBV6-1,CASRLTSGFTDTQYF,TGTGCCAGCAGGTTGACTAGCGGGTTCACAGATACGCAGTATTTT
NA,TRBJ2-7,NA,TRBV6-5,CASSYRGGAYEQYF,TGTGCCAGCAGTTACAGGGGGGGGGCCTACGAGCAGTACTTC
TRBD1,TRBJ2-1,few,TRBV13,CASSYYWDRGYNEQFF,TGTGCCAGCAGCTACTACTGGGACAGGGGCTACAATGAGCAGTTCTTC
TRBD1,TRBJ2-1,few,TRBV7-8,CASSLVTGGALGEQFF,TGTGCCAGCAGCTTAGTGACAGGGGGGGCCTTGGGTGAGCAGTTCTTC
NA,TRBJ2-1,NA,TRBV25-1,CASSPQVPNEQFF,TGTGCCAGCAGTCCCCAGGTCCCAAATGAGCAGTTCTTC
TRBD1,TRBJ1-2,NA,TRBV6-1,CASIGTALGGYTF,TGTGCCAGCATCGGGACAGCCTTGGGTGGCTACACCTTC
TRBD1,TRBJ2-1,NA,TRBV5-8,CASSLVAGGYNEQFF,TGTGCCAGCAGCTTGGTGGCAGGGGGCTACAATGAGCAGTTCTTC